What follows is one TCR beta chain and its context. The target antigen is unknown. Germline V gene sequence: CDR1 SGHAT, CDR2 FQNNGV. The CDR3 extends over 16 amino acids. With V trimmed by 5 bases and J by 3 bases, 8 bases remained unmatched. The sample is drawn from a study of shared clonotypes between healthy human individuals. General observations from the study: Blood was the only sampled material, and tissue repertoires likely differ. Estimated richness values were generally larger in naive subsets than in memory subsets.

Subsets obtained from CD4+ cells comprised CD45RA+ naive and CD45RA-negative memory cells. The data were produced by immunoSEQ multiplex PCR, yet TCRdb's version contains in-frame clones alone and is incomplete. The sample comprises 1.5 million to 1.9 million clones, nearly 99% of which are singletons, and 0.4% to 0.45% rests with the top ten. The chain combines TRBV11-2 with TRBJ2-7; 12 nucleotides match TRBD2. The clonotype was recovered from a man in his thirties or forties in good health. The specimen was naive CD4+ T cells sorted from blood. The subset: CD45RA+ positively selected. Here the CDR3 DNA reads TGTGCCAGCAGCACCCGACTAGCGGGAGTGCTCTACGAGCAGTACTTC. Translated: CASSTRLAGVLYEQYF. The entire variable domain, with the rest obtained from reference TRBV11-2 and TRBJ2-7, is as follows: EAGVAQSPRYKIIEKRQSVAFWCNPISGHATLYWYQQILGQGPKLLIQFQNNGVVDDSQLPKDRFSAERLKGVDSTLKIQPAKLEDSAVYLCASSTRLAGVLYEQYFGPGTRLTVT.